A single sample gave rise to the 14 T cell receptor beta chains below, sequenced in a study of cytomegalovirus exposure and HLA in healthy donors. Primers for the PCR totalled 60 Vbeta and 13 Jbeta. Profiled with immunoSEQ multiplex PCR; TCRdb holds only in-frame clones, not every one. This sample has about 160,000 clones; more than 80% occur once, and the top ten carry approximately 13%. The sample comprised PBMCs. The source is a woman in her 50s in good health and CMV-seronegative.

This chain joins TRBV29-1 and TRBJ2-7; 14 bases are shared with TRBD2. This CDR3 has 14 residues. Germline V gene sequence: CDR1 SQVTM, CDR2 ANQGSEA. V shed 6 bases, J shed 4 bases, and the junction held 5 bases outside the gene matches. In DNA form, the CDR3 reads TGCAGCGTCCTTGGGACTAGCGGGAGTTACGAGCAGTACTTC. Its protein product is CSVLGTSGSYEQYF.

The gene calls are TRBV11-2 and TRBJ1-1; TRBD1 matches at 9 bases. The germline gives CDR1 SGHAT, CDR2 FQNNGV. This CDR3 region has 16 residues. The junction had 12 bases not matched to a gene; V was cut back by 5 bases and J by 5 bases. The CDR3 spells CASSDRRAGQGTEAFF. DNA for the CDR3: TGTGCCAGCAGCGATAGAAGAGCGGGACAGGGAACTGAAGCTTTCTTT.

This chain joins TRBV14 and TRBJ2-5; 8 bases agree with TRBD2. This CDR3 region has 14 residues. CDR1 is SGHDN and CDR2 is FVKESK in the germline V gene. Trimming removed 9 bases from V and 5 bases from J; junction bases left unmatched: 11. Here the CDR3 reads CARDCGRRLETQYF. CDR3 nucleotide sequence: TGTGCCAGGGACTGCGGGAGGAGGTTGGAGACCCAGTACTTC.

The V and J genes are TRBV5-1 and TRBJ2-5; D remains ambiguous. There are 15 residues in the CDR3. Trimming pared 0 bases from V and 1 base from J, leaving 10 bases between. The germline V gene has CDR1 SGHRS and CDR2 YFSETQ. The chain's CDR3 is CASSLEVGPQETQYF. CDR3 nucleotides: TGCGCCAGCAGCTTGGAGGTGGGCCCCCAAGAGACCCAGTACTTC.

This sequence joins TRBV4-3 and TRBJ1-5, with TRBD1 matching 10 bases. In germline, CDR1 is LGHNA, CDR2 YSLEER. The CDR3 extends over 18 amino acids. The J segment lost 2 bases and the V segment lost 4 bases, leaving 11 bases of the junction unmatched. DNA of the CDR3: TGCGCCAGCAGCCTGACCTGGACAGGGGGAGGTGGCAATCAGCCCCAGCATTTT. Residues: CASSLTWTGGGGNQPQHF.

The chain is built from TRBV7-2 and TRBJ2-5; weak D call: TRBD2 (7 bases). Germline CDR1 SGHTA, CDR2 FQGNSA. The CDR3 is made up of 14 amino acids. V was clipped by 7 bases and J by 11 bases, with 23 bases between them. CDR3 protein: CASKRGGALEGQYF. Written as DNA, the CDR3 is TGTGCCAGCAAACGAGGGGGGGCCCTTGAGGGGCAGTACTTC.

J is TRBJ1-1 and V is TRBV13; TRBD1 might be the D (5 bases). The ends were cut back, 5 bases at V and 4 bases at J, with 20 bases in the middle. CDR1 and CDR2 (germline): PRHDT, FYEKMQ (reference sequence). CDR3 length: 16 residues. The CDR3 DNA sequence: TGTGCCAGCAGCACCCGAGTGGGAGGGGTAAGCACTGAAGCTTTCTTT. Its protein product is CASSTRVGGVSTEAFF.

The J gene is TRBJ2-2, the V gene TRBV5-4; possible D gene TRBD1, 6 bases. The V gene lost 4 bases and the J gene lost 7 bases, with 11 bases spanning the gap. CDR1 is SGHNT, CDR2 YYREEE, per germline (reference sequence). The CDR3 is 13 amino acids. The chain's CDR3 is CASSVDSDGELFF. Written as DNA, the CDR3 is TGTGCCAGCAGCGTGGACAGTGACGGGGAGCTGTTTTTT.

The chain carries TRBV28 and TRBJ1-3; D unresolved. Germline CDR1 is MDHEN and CDR2 is SYDVKM. V lost 3 bases and J 8 bases, leaving 23 bases between the germline ends. This CDR3 contains 17 residues. As DNA, the CDR3 is TGTGCCAGCAGTTTGTTTTTGGGCGCCCCTCAGCTCGACACCATATATTTT. Translation: CASSLFLGAPQLDTIYF.

This clone showed up just once. The genes are TRBV6-5 and TRBJ1-1, with D unclear. The V gene's germline CDR1 is MNHEY and CDR2 SVGAGI. The V end lost 0 bases, the J end lost 1 base, and 12 bases lay between the germline ends. The CDR3 is 16 amino acids. CDR3 DNA sequence: TGTGCCAGCAGTTACTCTCGCCAAGGCGGGAACACTGAAGCTTTCTTT. It is translated as CASSYSRQGGNTEAFF.

This clone was counted a single time. The chain combines TRBV7-6 with TRBJ2-5, with a possible D match to TRBD1 (5 bases). Trimming stripped 3 bases from V and 5 bases from J, with 19 bases between. Per the germline V gene, CDR1 is SGHVS and CDR2 is FNYEAQ. This CDR3 is built from 16 residues. CDR3 in DNA: TGTGCCAGCAGCTTTTCCGGACACCCGTTGGGGGAGACCCAGTACTTC. It translates to CASSFSGHPLGETQYF.

CDR3 loop: CASAGWKSSYNEQFF. As DNA, the CDR3 is TGTGCCTCCGCGGGCTGGAAGAGCTCCTACAATGAGCAGTTCTTC. The V call is TRBV19, the J call TRBJ2-1, with D perhaps TRBD2 (5 bases). The V end was cut by 11 bases, the J end by 0 bases, with 17 bases between. The V gene's germline CDR1 is LNHDA and CDR2 SQIVND (reference sequence). This CDR3 is 15 amino acids long.

The chain uses TRBV28 and TRBJ1-1; 7 positions match TRBD1. Germline V gene lookup returns CDR1 MDHEN and CDR2 SYDVKM. Trimming at V came to 3 bases and at J to 4 bases, leaving 8 bases not matched to a gene. The CDR3 extends over 15 amino acids. The CDR3 spells CASSFNRGRATEAFF. The CDR3 DNA sequence: TGTGCCAGCAGTTTCAACAGGGGAAGGGCCACTGAAGCTTTCTTT.

The V and J genes are TRBV5-6 and TRBJ2-6; D may be TRBD2 (5 bases). Trimming stripped 3 bases from V and 2 bases from J, with 9 bases between. The germline CDR1 and CDR2 sequences are SGHDT and YYEEEE. This CDR3 comprises 15 residues. As DNA, the CDR3 is TGTGCCAGCAGCTATTTCGGGGCTGGGGCCAACGTCCTGACTTTC. This translates into CASSYFGAGANVLTF.